The next 32 T cell receptor beta chains were all read from a single sample in a study of shared T cell receptors in the human thymus. Using immunoSEQ multiplex PCR, the repertoire was profiled, and TCRdb retains in-frame clones only, with some absent. The data hold about 400,000 clones, with over 90% observed a single time. The sequencing sample was made of thymocytes. The receptors were sampled from a human donor.

This clone is a singleton in its sample. The rearrangement joins TRBV30 to TRBJ1-6; possibly TRBD1 for D (6 bases). V lost 0 bases and J 10 bases, leaving 10 bases between the germline ends. Germline V gene sequence: CDR1 GTSNPN, CDR2 SVGIG (reference sequence). This CDR3 comprises 13 residues. The CDR3 reads CAWSVRGRSPLHF. DNA for the CDR3: TGTGCCTGGAGTGTACGGGGGCGATCACCCCTCCACTTT.

The chain combines TRBV5-6 with TRBJ2-3; 12 bases agree with TRBD2. J gave up 1 base and V 0 bases, and 9 bases lay outside the gene matches. Germline V gene lookup returns CDR1 SGHDT and CDR2 YYEEEE. The CDR3 contains 19 residues. The CDR3 nucleotides read TGTGCCAGCAGCTTGGTTGGCCTAGCGGGAGGGGGGGGCACAGATACGCAGTATTTT. Its translation is CASSLVGLAGGGGTDTQYF.

The CDR3 loop reads CASSLGSREDTGELFF. The DNA of the CDR3 is TGTGCCAGCAGCTTAGGGAGCAGGGAAGACACCGGGGAGCTGTTTTTT. The rearrangement joins TRBV7-8 to TRBJ2-2; D possibly corresponds to TRBD1 (5 bases). V lost 1 base and J 3 bases, leaving 12 bases between the germline ends. The CDR3 covers 16 residues. Germline assignment: CDR1 SGHVS and CDR2 FQNEAQ.

V is TRBV5-1 and J is TRBJ1-1, with a tentative D call TRBD1 (5 bases). The CDR3 runs 17 residues. Trimming removed 0 bases at V and 1 base at J, with 16 bases between. The germline gives CDR1 SGHRS, CDR2 YFSETQ. This chain's CDR3 is CASSLGLAGRGNTEAFF. Here the CDR3 DNA reads TGCGCCAGCAGCTTGGGGTTGGCAGGAAGGGGGAACACTGAAGCTTTCTTT.

The genes are TRBV11-2 and TRBJ2-2; TRBD1 aligns across 10 bases. This CDR3 contains 15 residues. After removal of 4 bases from V and 3 bases from J, the junction contained 2 bases not matched to a gene. CDR1 is SGHAT, CDR2 FQNNGV, per germline. The CDR3 nucleotides are TGTGCCAGCAGCTACGGGACAGGGGACACCGGGGAGCTGTTTTTT. Translated, it gives CASSYGTGDTGELFF.

The chain links TRBV28 to TRBJ1-3; D uncertain. Between the trimmed V and J ends, which lost 7 bases and 4 bases, there was a span of 8 bases. Germline-derived CDR1 and CDR2 are MDHEN and SYDVKM. This CDR3 has 12 amino acids. The CDR3 DNA reads as TGTGCCAGCACTCCCGAGGGAAACACCATATATTTT. Protein product: CASTPEGNTIYF.

V is TRBV2 and J is TRBJ2-3; D gene unclear. V shed 8 bases and J shed 0 bases, with 9 bases lying between them. This CDR3 is 13 amino acids long. The V gene's germline CDR1 is SNHLY and CDR2 FYNNEI. CDR3 bases: TGTGCCAGCCGCCGGCCTAGCACAGATACGCAGTATTTT. It yields the protein CASRRPSTDTQYF.

This clone was picked up one time. The chain recombines TRBV28 with TRBJ2-7, with 9 positions matching TRBD2. Germline lookup yields CDR1 MDHEN and CDR2 SYDVKM. V lost 2 bases, J lost 0 bases, and 8 bases stayed unmatched. The CDR3 has 17 amino acids. The chain's CDR3 is CASSLGLLAGISYEQYF. In DNA, the CDR3 is TGTGCCAGCAGTTTAGGGCTCCTAGCGGGGATCTCCTACGAGCAGTACTTC. Full variable domain (outside the CDR3, taken from reference TRBV28 and TRBJ2-7): DVKVTQSSRYLVKRTGEKVFLECVQDMDHENMFWYRQDPGLGLRLIYFSYDVKMKEKGDIPEGYSVSREKKERFSLILESASTNQTSMYLCASSLGLLAGISYEQYFGPGTRLTVT.

This clone was detected only a few times. V gene TRBV15 combines with J gene TRBJ1-4; maybe TRBD1 (5 bases). CDR3 length equals 15 residues. With 5 bases removed from V and 8 bases from J, the gap between germline ends came to 18 bases. Germline values: CDR1 LNHNV, CDR2 YYDKDF (reference sequence). CDR3 region: CATSGGVPAEEKLFF. CDR3 sequence (DNA): TGTGCCACCAGCGGAGGGGTACCCGCAGAGGAAAAACTGTTTTTT.

The gene calls are TRBV28 and TRBJ2-7; 7 positions match TRBD1. This CDR3 region has 15 residues. The germline V gene encodes CDR1 MDHEN and CDR2 SYDVKM. V was pared by 4 bases and J by 5 bases, with 11 bases of the junction left unmatched. The CDR3 DNA is TGTGCCAGCAGTTCATTTGACAGGGTGTGGGACGAGCAGTACTTC. This codes for CASSSFDRVWDEQYF.

The gene calls are TRBV6-5 and TRBJ2-1; 10 bases match TRBD2. The germline V gene encodes CDR1 MNHEY and CDR2 SVGAGI. This CDR3 contains 12 residues. The J segment lost 7 bases and the V segment lost 9 bases, leaving 3 bases of the junction unmatched. CDR3 sequence: CASLLAGNEQFF. Here the CDR3 DNA reads TGTGCCAGTTTACTAGCGGGGAATGAGCAGTTCTTC.

This clone came up once. The genes are TRBV7-2 and TRBJ2-6; weak D call: TRBD1 (5 bases). V was clipped by 5 bases and J by 0 bases, with 14 bases between them. Germline values: CDR1 SGHTA, CDR2 FQGNSA. The CDR3 runs to 17 residues. The CDR3 region is CASSPDSQNSGANVLTF. The DNA of the CDR3 is TGTGCCAGCAGCCCCGACAGCCAAAACTCTGGGGCCAACGTCCTGACTTTC. Filled out from reference TRBV7-2 and TRBJ2-6, the complete variable domain reads GAGVSQSPSNKVTEKGKDVELRCDPISGHTALYWYRQSLGQGLEFLIYFQGNSAPDKSGLPSDRFSAERTGGSVSTLTIQRTQQEDSAVYLCASSPDSQNSGANVLTFGAGSRLTVL.

The rearrangement uses TRBV9 and TRBJ1-5, with D unresolved. Per the germline V gene, CDR1 is SGDLS and CDR2 is YYNGEE. The CDR3 length is 14 residues. V lost 0 bases, J lost 5 bases, and 9 bases lay in between. Written as DNA, the CDR3 is TGTGCCAGCAGCGTAGGAAACGGCGATCAGCCCCAGCATTTT. Encoded protein: CASSVGNGDQPQHF. Looking up the rest from reference TRBV9 and TRBJ1-5 gives the full variable domain: DSGVTQTPKHLITATGQRVTLRCSPRSGDLSVYWYQQSLDQGLQFLIQYYNGEERAKGNILERFSAQQFPDLHSELNLSSLELGDSALYFCASSVGNGDQPQHFGDGTRLSIL.

This chain uses TRBV28 with TRBJ2-3, with 10 bases fitting TRBD2. The CDR3 runs to 20 residues. CDR1 is MDHEN, CDR2 SYDVKM, per germline. With V trimmed by 3 bases and J by 2 bases, 17 bases remained unmatched. The CDR3 nucleotides read TGTGCCAGCAGTTTTTCCAAGGGGGAACTACTAGCGGGACACACAGATACGCAGTATTTT. It codes for CASSFSKGELLAGHTDTQYF.

J is TRBJ1-6 and V is TRBV27; 7 bases map to TRBD1. Germline V gene lookup returns CDR1 MNHEY and CDR2 SMNVEV (reference sequence). Germline trimming cut 5 bases from V and 15 bases from J; bases unmatched to any gene: 7. The CDR3 sequence is 12 residues long. CDR3 DNA: TGTGCCAGCAGTCCAAGTACAGGGGTCCTCCACTTT. As protein: CASSPSTGVLHF.

The gene calls are TRBV30 and TRBJ2-3; possible D gene TRBD2, 6 bases. Germline V gene sequence: CDR1 GTSNPN, CDR2 SVGIG (reference sequence). The V and J ends lost 7 bases and 2 bases respectively, with 25 bases between them. CDR3 size: 17 residues. In nucleotides, the CDR3 is TGTGCCTTCCAAACCCCCCTCGGGGACTTTTCCACAGATACGCAGTATTTT. Protein: CAFQTPLGDFSTDTQYF.

This chain connects TRBV11-2 to TRBJ2-7; D is uncertain. The V end was cut by 6 bases, the J end by 5 bases, with 14 bases between. Germline values: CDR1 SGHAT, CDR2 FQNNGV. This CDR3 is built from 13 residues. The CDR3 DNA follows: TGTGCCAGCAGTTTCGACGTAGGCCACGAGCAGTACTTC. This translates into CASSFDVGHEQYF.

This rearrangement joins TRBV4-2 to TRBJ2-2, with TRBD2 matching over 11 bases. CDR1 is LGHNA and CDR2 is YNFKEQ in the germline V gene. The CDR3 consists of 18 residues. V trimming: 1 base; J trimming: 4 bases; junction bases outside the gene matches: 8. The CDR3 region is CASSQVPNSGRGTGELFF. DNA of the CDR3: TGTGCCAGCAGCCAAGTCCCGAATAGCGGGAGGGGCACCGGGGAGCTGTTTTTT.

The chain employs TRBV28 and TRBJ2-2; 7 bases are a match to TRBD2. The junction had 8 bases not matched to a gene; V was cut back by 6 bases and J by 4 bases. The CDR3 totals 15 residues. Germline V gene data show CDR1 as MDHEN and CDR2 as SYDVKM. This chain's CDR3 is CASSDREAGTGELFF. In nucleotides, the CDR3 is TGTGCCAGCAGCGACCGGGAGGCGGGCACCGGGGAGCTGTTTTTT.

This clone has just a few counts. V gene TRBV7-2 combines with J gene TRBJ1-3; D possibly corresponds to TRBD1 (5 bases). The germline gives CDR1 SGHTA, CDR2 FQGNSA. The CDR3 totals 16 residues. The germline V and J ends were trimmed by 5 bases and 0 bases, with 14 bases remaining between them. CDR3 amino acids: CASSGRGLSSGNTIYF. The CDR3 bases are TGTGCCAGCAGCGGCCGGGGGTTGAGCTCTGGAAACACCATATATTTT.

The rearrangement joins TRBV30 to TRBJ2-2, with 7 nucleotides matching TRBD2. CDR1 is GTSNPN and CDR2 is SVGIG in the germline V gene (reference sequence). The CDR3 is 14 residues long. The ends lost 4 bases at V and 1 base at J; junction bases unmatched: 3. DNA for the CDR3: TGTGCCTGGAATCGCGGGAGGAACACCGGGGAGCTGTTTTTT. It translates to CAWNRGRNTGELFF. Drawing the rest from reference TRBV30 and TRBJ2-2, the complete variable domain is SQTIHQWPATLVQPVGSPLSLECTVEGTSNPNLYWYRQAAGRGLQLLFYSVGIGQISSEVPQNLSASRPQDRQFILSSKKLLLSDSGFYLCAWNRGRNTGELFFGEGSRLTVL.

The rearrangement links TRBV11-3 to TRBJ2-1; 10 bases are a match to TRBD2. The CDR3 totals 14 residues. Germline values: CDR1 SGHNT, CDR2 YENEEA. The V gene end was trimmed by 5 bases and the J gene end by 7 bases; junction bases not matched to a gene: 5. As DNA, the CDR3 is TGTGCCAGCAGCAAGCGGGAGGGTGCGAATGAGCAGTTCTTC. It is translated as CASSKREGANEQFF.

The chain joins TRBV6-1 to TRBJ1-1, with TRBD1 as a possible D gene (5 bases). Trimming shortened V by 4 bases and J by 5 bases, and 8 bases separated the two germline ends. Germline assignment: CDR1 MNHNS and CDR2 SASEGT. The CDR3 has 12 residues. The chain's CDR3 is CASSGGETEAFF. Written as DNA, the CDR3 is TGTGCCAGCAGTGGAGGGGAAACTGAAGCTTTCTTT.

This chain joins TRBV6-1 and TRBJ2-5, with D maybe TRBD1 (6 bases). This CDR3 contains 15 residues. The germline V gene encodes CDR1 MNHNS and CDR2 SASEGT. V dropped 10 bases and J dropped 4 bases, with 22 bases sitting between them. For the CDR3, the DNA is TGTGCCACCACCAGTCCAGGGTTGGGGGCAGAGACCCAGTACTTC. Translated, it gives CATTSPGLGAETQYF.

The chain employs TRBV10-2 and TRBJ1-5; no clear D. Germline values: CDR1 WSHSY, CDR2 SAAADI. Trimming cost V 2 bases and J 6 bases, with 14 bases left between them. The CDR3 extends over 15 amino acids. DNA of the CDR3: TGCGCCAGCAGTGAGACGCCCCCTTCTGGTCAGCCCCAGCATTTT. It yields the protein CASSETPPSGQPQHF.

This clone was seen once. The V and J genes are TRBV30 and TRBJ1-4; tentatively, D is TRBD1 (5 bases). There are 15 residues in the CDR3. The V end lost 2 bases, the J end lost 7 bases, and 17 bases lay between the germline ends. The germline gives CDR1 GTSNPN, CDR2 SVGIG (reference sequence). CDR3 loop: CAWSPPIRAGEKLFF. The CDR3 DNA sequence: TGTGCCTGGAGTCCTCCGATCAGGGCGGGTGAAAAACTGTTTTTT.

The gene calls are TRBV2 and TRBJ2-5; 9 bases fit TRBD2. The CDR3 contains 12 residues. V trimming: 7 bases; J trimming: 9 bases; junction bases outside the gene matches: 6. The germline V gene encodes CDR1 SNHLY and CDR2 FYNNEI. CDR3 DNA sequence: TGTGCCAGCAAAATAGCGGGAGTGGCCCAGTACTTC. Translation: CASKIAGVAQYF.

The chain links TRBV11-2 to TRBJ2-1, with 10 bases fitting TRBD2. This CDR3 has 18 amino acids. Looked up from germline, CDR1 is SGHAT and CDR2 is FQNNGV. V was pared by 2 bases and J by 3 bases, with 10 bases of the junction left unmatched. The CDR3 DNA sequence: TGTGCCAGCAGCTTAACTAGCGGGGCCCGTTGGGACTACAATGAGCAGTTCTTC. This translates into CASSLTSGARWDYNEQFF.

The chain employs TRBV11-2 and TRBJ2-7; 8 bases align to TRBD1. This CDR3 comprises 18 residues. The germline V gene encodes CDR1 SGHAT and CDR2 FQNNGV. V gave up 2 bases and J gave up 2 bases; unmatched junction bases: 14. The CDR3 spells CASSLFRYRQGTTYEQYF. Written as DNA, the CDR3 is TGTGCCAGCAGCTTATTTCGGTACAGACAGGGGACAACCTACGAGCAGTACTTC. Drawing the rest from reference TRBV11-2 and TRBJ2-7, the complete variable domain is EAGVAQSPRYKIIEKRQSVAFWCNPISGHATLYWYQQILGQGPKLLIQFQNNGVVDDSQLPKDRFSAERLKGVDSTLKIQPAKLEDSAVYLCASSLFRYRQGTTYEQYFGPGTRLTVT.

The gene calls are TRBV19 and TRBJ2-7, with 10 bases lining up with TRBD2. The CDR3 contains 15 residues. CDR1 LNHDA and CDR2 SQIVND come from the germline V gene (reference sequence). Trimming removed 6 bases from V and 2 bases from J; junction bases left unmatched: 7. The CDR3: CASSQSGRDPYEQYF. DNA of the CDR3: TGTGCCAGTAGCCAAAGCGGGAGGGACCCCTACGAGCAGTACTTC.

The rearrangement uses TRBV5-4 and TRBJ2-1; perhaps D is TRBD1 or TRBD2 (6 bases each). The germline CDR1 and CDR2 sequences are SGHNT and YYREEE (reference sequence). V gave up 8 bases and J gave up 12 bases, with 18 bases separating them. The CDR3 is made up of 12 amino acids. CDR3 nucleotides: TGTGCCAGTTCGAATGGGGGGCCTGGGCAGTTCTTC. Its translation: CASSNGGPGQFF.

This CDR3 is CASSLGVRFYNEQFF. CDR3 nucleotide sequence: TGTGCCAGCAGTTTAGGAGTACGGTTCTACAATGAGCAGTTCTTC. The chain uses TRBV27 and TRBJ2-1; D is unclear. This CDR3 contains 15 residues. Germline CDR1 MNHEY, CDR2 SMNVEV (reference sequence). The germline V and J ends were trimmed by 2 bases and 3 bases, with 11 bases remaining between them.